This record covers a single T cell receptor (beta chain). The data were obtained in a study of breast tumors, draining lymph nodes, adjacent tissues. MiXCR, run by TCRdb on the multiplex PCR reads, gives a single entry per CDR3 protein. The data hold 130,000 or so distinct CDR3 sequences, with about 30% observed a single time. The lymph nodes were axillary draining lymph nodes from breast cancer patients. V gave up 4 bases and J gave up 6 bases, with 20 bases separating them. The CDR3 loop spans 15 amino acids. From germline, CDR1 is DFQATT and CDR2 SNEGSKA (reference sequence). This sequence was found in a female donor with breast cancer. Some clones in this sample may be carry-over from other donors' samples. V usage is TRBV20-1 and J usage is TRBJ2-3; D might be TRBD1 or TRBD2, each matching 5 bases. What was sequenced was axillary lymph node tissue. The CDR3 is CSAKGGTTWADTQYF. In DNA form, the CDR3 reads TGCAGTGCTAAAGGTGGGACGACATGGGCCGATACGCAGTATTTT.